The sequence of this TCR beta chain was determined in a study of cytomegalovirus exposure and HLA in healthy donors. Findings and caveats of the study: In the roughly 120 validation repertoires, a later analysis found that first-cohort TCR clusters tended to co-occur.

Only in-frame clones appear in the TCRdb table, and some are missing; sequencing was by immunoSEQ multiplex PCR. The sample shows 150,000 to 200,000 clones, approximately 85% of them seen only once. Regarding this clone: What it recognizes is unknown.

The CDR3 totals 14 residues. V lost 1 base to trimming and J lost 4 bases, with 9 bases between them. Germline V gene data show CDR1 as SGHTA and CDR2 as FQGTGA. The clonotype comes from a woman in her late teens or twenties in good health and CMV-seronegative. The V call is TRBV7-3, the J call TRBJ2-3; maybe TRBD2 (7 bases). The sequenced sample was PBMCs. This CDR3 reads CASSLIGGADTQYF. CDR3 DNA: TGTGCCAGCAGCTTAATAGGGGGGGCAGATACGCAGTATTTT.